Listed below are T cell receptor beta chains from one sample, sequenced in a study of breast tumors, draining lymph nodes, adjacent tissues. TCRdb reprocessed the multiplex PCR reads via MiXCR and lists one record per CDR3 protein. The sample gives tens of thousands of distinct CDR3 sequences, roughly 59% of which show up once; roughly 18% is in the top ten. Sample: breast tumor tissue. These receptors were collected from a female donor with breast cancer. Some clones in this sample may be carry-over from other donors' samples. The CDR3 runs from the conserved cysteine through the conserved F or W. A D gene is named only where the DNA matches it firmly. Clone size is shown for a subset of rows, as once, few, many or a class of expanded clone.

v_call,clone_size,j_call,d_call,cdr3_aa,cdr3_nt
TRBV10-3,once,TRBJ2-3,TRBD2,CALAFRLAGGPGTDTQYF,TGTGCATTGGCGTTTCGGCTAGCGGGGGGGCCTGGCACAGATACGCAGTATTTT
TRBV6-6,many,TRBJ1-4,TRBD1,CASSTGQGNEKLFF,TGTGCCAGCAGCACGGGACAGGGGAATGAAAAACTGTTTTTT
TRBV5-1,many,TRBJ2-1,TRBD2,CASSPNGGETYNEQFF,TGCGCCAGCAGTCCCAATGGGGGGGAAACCTACAATGAGCAGTTCTTC
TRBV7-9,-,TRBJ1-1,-,CASSARDNMNTEASF,TGTGCCAGCAGCGCTCGGGACAACATGAACACTGAAGCTTCCTTT
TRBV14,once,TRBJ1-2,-,CASSQWERGSPKNYGYTF,TGTGCCAGCAGCCAATGGGAGAGGGGGAGCCCAAAAAACTATGGCTACACCTTC
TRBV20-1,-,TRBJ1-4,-,CSYDRLNEKLFF,TGCAGTTATGACAGGCTTAATGAAAAACTGTTTTTT
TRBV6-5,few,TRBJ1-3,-,CASSQMGHRALGNTIYF,TGTGCCAGCAGTCAAATGGGGCACAGGGCCTTGGGAAACACCATATATTTT
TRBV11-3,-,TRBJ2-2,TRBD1,CASSHRGLDTGELFF,TGTGCCAGCAGCCACAGGGGGCTGGACACCGGGGAGCTGTTTTTT
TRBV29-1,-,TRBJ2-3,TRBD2,CSVNPMGTRLAGGPDTQYF,TGCAGCGTAAATCCGATGGGCACCAGACTAGCGGGAGGACCAGATACGCAGTATTTT
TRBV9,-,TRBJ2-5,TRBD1,CASSVGTGKETQYF,TGTGCCAGCAGCGTAGGGACAGGGAAAGAGACCCAGTACTTC
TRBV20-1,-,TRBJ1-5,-,CSARRSGLNQPQHF,TGCAGTGCTAGAAGAAGTGGTCTAAATCAGCCCCAGCATTTT
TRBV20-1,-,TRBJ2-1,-,CSASRSEKQFF,TGCAGTGCTAGTAGGTCAGAGAAGCAGTTCTTC
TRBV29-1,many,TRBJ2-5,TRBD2,CSVEELAGETQYF,TGCAGCGTTGAGGAATTAGCGGGAGAGACCCAGTACTTC
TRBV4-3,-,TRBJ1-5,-,CASSPTSGAFNEPQHF,TGCGCCAGCAGCCCCACTAGCGGGGCTTTCAATGAGCCCCAGCATTTT
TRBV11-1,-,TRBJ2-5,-,CAGSLEAQEIQYF,TGTGCCGGCAGCTTAGAAGCCCAAGAGATCCAGTACTTC
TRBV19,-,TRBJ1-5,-,CASNSGRHQPQHF,TGTGCCAGTAATTCCGGGAGGCATCAGCCCCAGCATTTT
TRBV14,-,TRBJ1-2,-,CVSSQARFYGYTF,TGTGTCAGCAGCCAAGCCCGCTTTTATGGCTACACCTTC
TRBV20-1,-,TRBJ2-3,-,CSASFTDTQYF,TGCAGTGCCAGCTTCACAGATACGCAGTATTTT
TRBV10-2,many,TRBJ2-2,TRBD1,CASTSTGATGELFF,TGCGCCAGCACCTCGACAGGGGCCACCGGGGAGCTGTTTTTT
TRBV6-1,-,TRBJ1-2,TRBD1,CASSLAGTVNYGYTF,TGTGCCAGCAGCCTAGCCGGGACAGTAAACTATGGCTACACCTTC
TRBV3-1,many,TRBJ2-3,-,CASSQAGSPSDTQYF,TGTGCCAGCAGCCAAGCGGGCAGCCCTTCAGATACGCAGTATTTT
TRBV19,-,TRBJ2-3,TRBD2,CASRKTGTSGADTQYF,TGTGCCAGTAGAAAGACCGGGACTAGCGGGGCAGATACGCAGTATTTT
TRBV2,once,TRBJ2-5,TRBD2,CASSGERAGGLETQYF,TGTGCCAGCAGTGGAGAGCGGGCGGGGGGGCTTGAGACCCAGTACTTC
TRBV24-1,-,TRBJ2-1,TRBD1,CATSDRGFNYNEQFF,TGTGCCACCAGCGACAGGGGGTTTAACTACAATGAGCAGTTCTTC
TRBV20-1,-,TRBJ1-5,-,CSARLGNQPPHF,TGCAGTGCTAGGTTGGGCAATCAGCCCCCGCATTTT
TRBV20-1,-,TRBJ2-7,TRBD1,CSATQGGSYEQYF,TGCAGTGCTACACAGGGGGGATCCTACGAGCAGTACTTC
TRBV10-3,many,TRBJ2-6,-,CAISDGGSGANVLTF,TGTGCCATCAGTGACGGGGGATCTGGGGCCAACGTCCTGACTTTC
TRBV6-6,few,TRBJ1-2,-,CASARTSNYGYTF,TGTGCCAGCGCGAGGACCTCTAACTATGGCTACACCTTC